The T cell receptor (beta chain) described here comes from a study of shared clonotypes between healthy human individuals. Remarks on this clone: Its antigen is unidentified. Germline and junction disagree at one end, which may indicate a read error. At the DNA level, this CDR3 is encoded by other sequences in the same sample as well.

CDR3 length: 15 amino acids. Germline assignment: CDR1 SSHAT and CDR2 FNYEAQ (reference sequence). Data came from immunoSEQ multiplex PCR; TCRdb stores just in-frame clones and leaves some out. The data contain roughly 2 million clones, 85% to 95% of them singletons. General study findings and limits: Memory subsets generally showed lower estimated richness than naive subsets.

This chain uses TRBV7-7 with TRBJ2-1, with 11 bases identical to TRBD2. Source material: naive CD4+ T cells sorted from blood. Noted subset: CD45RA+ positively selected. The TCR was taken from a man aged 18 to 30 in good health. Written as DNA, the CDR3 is TGTGCTAGCAGCCTCGGGACTAGCGGCTACAATGAGCAGTTCTTC. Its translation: CASSLGTSGYNEQFF.